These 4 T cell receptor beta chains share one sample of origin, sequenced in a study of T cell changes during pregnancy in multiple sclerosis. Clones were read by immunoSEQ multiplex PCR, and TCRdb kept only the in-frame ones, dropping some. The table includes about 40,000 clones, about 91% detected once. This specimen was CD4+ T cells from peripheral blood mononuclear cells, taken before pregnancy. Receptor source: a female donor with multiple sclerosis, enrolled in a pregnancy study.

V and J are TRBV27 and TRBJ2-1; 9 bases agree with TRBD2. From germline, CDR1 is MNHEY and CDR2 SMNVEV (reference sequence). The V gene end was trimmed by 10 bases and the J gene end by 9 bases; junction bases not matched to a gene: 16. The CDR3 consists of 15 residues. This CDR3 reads CATTGGLATRGEQFF. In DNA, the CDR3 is TGTGCCACTACTGGGGGACTAGCAACTCGAGGTGAGCAGTTCTTC.

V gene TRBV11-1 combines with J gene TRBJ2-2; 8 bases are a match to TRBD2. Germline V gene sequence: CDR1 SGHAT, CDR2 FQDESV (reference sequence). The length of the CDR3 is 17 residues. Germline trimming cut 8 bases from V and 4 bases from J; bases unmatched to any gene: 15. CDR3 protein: CASSKGTGGPITGELFF. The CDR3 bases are TGTGCCAGCTCCAAAGGTACGGGAGGGCCAATCACCGGGGAGCTGTTTTTT.

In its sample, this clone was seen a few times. CDR3 sequence reads: CASSSGLAGAQGTQYF. CDR3 DNA: TGCGCCAGCAGCTCGGGACTAGCGGGCGCCCAGGGCACGCAGTATTTT. The chain joins TRBV5-1 to TRBJ2-3; the match to TRBD2 covers 12 bases. The CDR3 covers 16 residues. Trimming took 3 bases from V and 9 from J; bases not matched to a gene: 11. Germline V gene sequence: CDR1 SGHRS, CDR2 YFSETQ.

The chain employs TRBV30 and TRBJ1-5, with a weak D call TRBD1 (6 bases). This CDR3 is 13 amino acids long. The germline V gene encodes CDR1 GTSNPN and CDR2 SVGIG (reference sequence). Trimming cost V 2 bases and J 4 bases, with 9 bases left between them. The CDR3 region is CAWSKGENQPQHF. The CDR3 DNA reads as TGTGCCTGGAGTAAGGGGGAAAATCAGCCCCAGCATTTT.